This TCR beta chain was recorded in a study of control samples from healthy donors and cancer patients. This clone was observed a single time. The data were produced by immunoSEQ multiplex PCR, yet TCRdb's version contains in-frame clones alone and is incomplete. The data hold over 85,000 clones, with 88% observed a single time. The germline CDR1 and CDR2 sequences are MNHEY and SVGEGT. V lost 0 bases and J lost 7; bases outside the gene matches: 9. The CDR3 is 17 amino acids. The chain uses TRBV6-2 or TRBV6-3 and TRBJ1-6; 7 nucleotides line up with TRBD1. The sample consisted of PBMCs. The receptor comes from a woman aged 60-70 years with lung cancer. The CDR3 DNA reads TGTGCCAGCAGTTACTCCCGGACGGGACAGTGGAATTCACCCCTCCACTTT. Its translation: CASSYSRTGQWNSPLHF.